These 32 T cell receptor beta chains share one sample of origin, sequenced in a study of OX40 agonist ivuxolimab in advanced cancers. TCRdb's table, derived via immunoSEQ multiplex PCR, lists solely in-frame clones and lacks some. The data contain fewer than 15,000 clones, around 82% of them singletons. This sample comprised CD4+ or CD8+ T cells sorted from blood, obtained in a trial of the OX40 agonist ivuxolimab. Every receptor here comes from an adult with an advanced solid tumor such as melanoma, head and neck, liver or kidney cancer.

This clone was seen more than once but under ten times. The chain links TRBV7-9 to TRBJ2-7, with TRBD1 matching 7 bases. The germline CDR1 and CDR2 sequences are SEHNR and FQNEAQ (reference sequence). Trimming removed 3 bases from V and 5 bases from J; junction bases left unmatched: 4. CDR3 length equals 13 residues. The CDR3 loop reads CASSLTGFDEQYF. CDR3 nucleotides: TGTGCCAGCAGCTTGACAGGGTTCGACGAGCAGTACTTC.

The V gene is TRBV11-2, the J gene TRBJ2-1, with 8 bases aligning to TRBD2. Trimming at V came to 6 bases and at J to 0 bases, leaving 4 bases not matched to a gene. Germline-derived CDR1 and CDR2 are SGHAT and FQNNGV. The CDR3 runs to 15 residues. CDR3 sequence: CASRQSGSSYNEQFF. The CDR3 DNA sequence: TGTGCCAGCAGACAAAGCGGGAGCTCCTACAATGAGCAGTTCTTC.

This rearrangement joins TRBV27 to TRBJ2-1; 9 bases match TRBD2. This CDR3 has 14 residues. Germline-derived CDR1 and CDR2 are MNHEY and SMNVEV (reference sequence). V was pared by 2 bases and J by 6 bases, with 2 bases of the junction left unmatched. CDR3: CASSLQRGANEQFF. The CDR3 nucleotides read TGTGCCAGCAGTTTACAGCGGGGGGCCAATGAGCAGTTCTTC.

The V and J genes are TRBV2 and TRBJ2-7; a possible D gene is TRBD1 (6 bases). This CDR3 is 16 amino acids long. CDR1 is SNHLY and CDR2 is FYNNEI in the germline V gene. Between the trimmed V and J ends, which lost 4 bases and 2 bases, there was a span of 18 bases. In nucleotides, the CDR3 is TGTGCCAGCAGTGGATGGACAGCCCTTAATGCCTACGAGCAGTACTTC. It translates to CASSGWTALNAYEQYF.

The genes are TRBV9 and TRBJ1-1, with no clear D. Germline values: CDR1 SGDLS, CDR2 YYNGEE. V lost 4 bases and J 3 bases, leaving 10 bases between the germline ends. The CDR3 has 13 residues. The chain's CDR3 is CASSPPSHTEAFF. The CDR3 DNA reads as TGTGCCAGCAGCCCGCCCAGCCACACTGAAGCTTTCTTT.

The genes are TRBV7-3 and TRBJ2-5, with 7 bases lining up with TRBD1. The germline gives CDR1 SGHTA, CDR2 FQGTGA. This CDR3 is 15 amino acids long. With V trimmed by 5 bases and J by 4 bases, 10 bases remained unmatched. The CDR3 nucleotides are TGTGCCAGCAGCCCAACAACAGGGGTAGGAGAGACCCAGTACTTC. As protein: CASSPTTGVGETQYF.

This chain joins TRBV27 and TRBJ1-4; 7 positions match TRBD1. The J segment lost 1 base and the V segment lost 6 bases, leaving 5 bases of the junction unmatched. Germline V gives CDR1 MNHEY, CDR2 SMNVEV (reference sequence). CDR3 length: 15 residues. The CDR3 region has the DNA TGTGCCAGCAGGTGGACAGGACAAACTAATGAAAAACTGTTTTTT. Amino acid sequence: CASRWTGQTNEKLFF.

The chain couples TRBV2 to TRBJ2-7, with D perhaps matching TRBD1 (6 bases). The germline gives CDR1 SNHLY, CDR2 FYNNEI. The CDR3 consists of 13 residues. The V end was cut by 4 bases, the J end by 2 bases, with 9 bases between. The CDR3: CASSGYRAYEQYF. The DNA of the CDR3 is TGTGCCAGCAGTGGTTACAGGGCCTACGAGCAGTACTTC.

V is TRBV28 and J is TRBJ2-7, with D unclear. The V gene's germline CDR1 is MDHEN and CDR2 SYDVKM. The CDR3 spans 16 residues. V lost 3 bases and J 4 bases, leaving 19 bases between the germline ends. CDR3 sequence reads: CASSFGRPFPSYEQYF. The CDR3 nucleotides read TGTGCCAGCAGTTTCGGGCGCCCTTTCCCTTCATACGAGCAGTACTTC.

The gene calls are TRBV5-6 and TRBJ1-4, with D perhaps matching TRBD1 (5 bases). CDR1 is SGHDT and CDR2 is YYEEEE in the germline V gene. V was cut by 6 bases and J by 8 bases, with 11 bases left in between. The CDR3 is made up of 12 amino acids. The chain's CDR3 is CASTAGGEKLFF. CDR3 DNA sequence: TGTGCCAGCACCGCGGGGGGAGAAAAACTGTTTTTT.

This chain joins TRBV7-9 and TRBJ2-5; D is possibly TRBD1 or TRBD2 (5 bases each). Trimming cost V 6 bases and J 5 bases, with 16 bases left between them. The germline V gene has CDR1 SEHNR and CDR2 FQNEAQ (reference sequence). This CDR3 contains 14 residues. The CDR3, as DNA: TGTGCCAGCAGTGTAGCGCAGGGTTGGGAGACCCAGTACTTC. Translating it yields CASSVAQGWETQYF. Using reference TRBV7-9 and TRBJ2-5 for the parts outside the CDR3, the full variable domain is DTGVSQNPRHKITKRGQNVTFRCDPISEHNRLYWYRQTLGQGPEFLTYFQNEAQLEKSRLLSDRFSAERPKGSFSTLEIQRTEQGDSAMYLCASSVAQGWETQYFGPGTRLLVL.

V usage is TRBV27 and J usage is TRBJ2-5; perhaps TRBD1 as D (6 bases). This CDR3 contains 14 residues. V gave up 2 bases and J gave up 5 bases, with 12 bases separating them. Germline lookup yields CDR1 MNHEY and CDR2 SMNVEV (reference sequence). CDR3 amino acids: CASSLAGAGETQYF. The CDR3 DNA reads TGTGCCAGCAGTTTAGCAGGGGCAGGGGAGACCCAGTACTTC.

This clone has a handful of counts. The rearrangement joins TRBV27 to TRBJ1-6, with D unclear. The germline V gene encodes CDR1 MNHEY and CDR2 SMNVEV (reference sequence). Deletions cut 2 bases from V and 8 bases from J, with 7 bases between. This CDR3 has 13 amino acids. CDR3 residues: CASSLTRDSPLHF. CDR3 nucleotides: TGTGCCAGCAGTTTAACTCGGGATTCACCCCTCCACTTT.

The rearrangement uses TRBV12-5 and TRBJ1-1, with TRBD1 matching 7 bases. There are 15 residues in the CDR3. Germline V gene lookup returns CDR1 LGHNT and CDR2 FRNRAP. Trimming at V came to 6 bases and at J to 3 bases, leaving 10 bases not matched to a gene. The CDR3 reads CASGETQGWHTEAFF. CDR3 DNA sequence: TGTGCTAGTGGGGAAACACAGGGGTGGCACACTGAAGCTTTCTTT. The whole variable domain, filled in from reference TRBV12-5 and TRBJ1-1, reads DARVTQTPRHKVTEMGQEVTMRCQPILGHNTVFWYRQTMMQGLELLAYFRNRAPLDDSGMPKDRFSAEMPDATLATLKIQPSEPRDSAVYFCASGETQGWHTEAFFGQGTRLTVV.

The count of this clone is one. V is TRBV7-9 and J is TRBJ1-1; D is unresolved. Trimming removed 6 bases from V and 1 base from J, with 18 bases in between. In germline, CDR1 is SEHNR, CDR2 FQNEAQ (reference sequence). The CDR3 consists of 16 residues. CDR3 sequence (DNA): TGTGCCAGCAGACCCTCGACCAGTCTAGAGAACACTGAAGCTTTCTTT. Protein sequence: CASRPSTSLENTEAFF.

CDR3: CASSLGPTGINEQFF. In DNA, the CDR3 is TGTGCCAGCAGTTTGGGACCGACAGGGATAAATGAGCAGTTCTTC. V and J are TRBV27 and TRBJ2-1; TRBD1 matches 7 bases. This CDR3 has 15 amino acids. V shed 3 bases, J shed 7 bases, and the junction held 9 bases outside the gene matches. Germline lookup yields CDR1 MNHEY and CDR2 SMNVEV (reference sequence).

The V gene is TRBV11-2, the J gene TRBJ1-2; D is ambiguous. This CDR3 spans 13 amino acids. Germline CDR1 reads SGHAT; CDR2 reads FQNNGV. Trimming left V 6 bases short and J 8 bases short, with 16 bases between. The CDR3, as DNA: TGTGCCAGCAGTCAAGGCGGGGTCAAAGGCTACACCTTC. It codes for CASSQGGVKGYTF.

J is TRBJ2-4 and V is TRBV28, with no clear D. The CDR3 totals 15 residues. Trimming removed 3 bases at V and 0 bases at J, with 9 bases between. The germline gives CDR1 MDHEN, CDR2 SYDVKM. For the CDR3, the DNA is TGTGCCAGCAGTTTGTTCCACCCAGCCAAAAACATTCAGTACTTC. It specifies CASSLFHPAKNIQYF.

V gene TRBV15 combines with J gene TRBJ1-3; no clear D. Trimming pared 4 bases from V and 2 bases from J, leaving 12 bases between. This CDR3 spans 15 amino acids. Per germline, CDR1 LNHNV and CDR2 YYDKDF (reference sequence). In DNA, the CDR3 is TGTGCCACCAGCATCACGGACGACCCTGGAAACACCATATATTTT. Translation gives CATSITDDPGNTIYF.

By share, this clone ranks as medium-sized. The rearrangement uses TRBV6-5 and TRBJ2-7, with D unresolved. Trimming pared 6 bases from V and 3 bases from J, leaving 12 bases between. Germline values: CDR1 MNHEY, CDR2 SVGAGI. The CDR3 is 13 amino acids. In DNA form, the CDR3 reads TGTGCCAGCAGCCTATACGCTAGCTACGAGCAGTACTTC. It is translated as CASSLYASYEQYF.

The chain is built from TRBV5-1 and TRBJ2-5; 9 nucleotides align to TRBD2. The CDR3 extends over 17 amino acids. Germline V lookup: CDR1 SGHRS, CDR2 YFSETQ. With 0 bases clipped from V and 5 bases from J, the junction kept 11 bases outside the gene matches. CDR3 sequence: CASSLEDSGGYRETQYF. CDR3 nucleotide sequence: TGCGCCAGCAGCTTGGAAGATAGCGGGGGCTATAGGGAGACCCAGTACTTC.

The chain links TRBV10-1 to TRBJ2-3; D is unclear. Germline CDR1 reads WNHNN; CDR2 reads SYGVQD (reference sequence). The CDR3 has 12 residues. The CDR3 here is CTLGSRTDTQYF. Here the CDR3 DNA reads TGCACCTTGGGCAGCCGCACAGATACGCAGTATTTT.

The CDR3 DNA reads as TGTGCCTGGAGCGAACTAGCGGCGAGCGGAGATGAGCAGTTCTTC. As protein: CAWSELAASGDEQFF. This chain joins TRBV30 and TRBJ2-1; the match to TRBD2 covers 8 bases. Trimming at V came to 3 bases and at J to 8 bases, leaving 12 bases not matched to a gene. The CDR3 contains 15 residues. CDR1 GTSNPN and CDR2 SVGIG come from the germline V gene (reference sequence).

The gene calls are TRBV6-5 and TRBJ1-5; weak D call: TRBD1 (6 bases). The CDR3 loop spans 16 amino acids. Germline CDR1 is MNHEY and CDR2 is SVGAGI. Trimming cost V 2 bases and J 2 bases, with 13 bases left between them. The chain's CDR3 is CASSYGGAPGNQPQHF. The CDR3 coding sequence is TGTGCCAGCAGTTACGGGGGGGCCCCAGGCAATCAGCCCCAGCATTTT.

This chain uses TRBV28 with TRBJ1-1; D is unclear. Germline V gene data show CDR1 as MDHEN and CDR2 as SYDVKM. The CDR3 loop spans 14 amino acids. V was clipped by 3 bases and J by 0 bases, with 8 bases between them. The CDR3 here is CASSLPALNTEAFF. CDR3 DNA sequence: TGTGCCAGCAGTTTGCCAGCCCTGAACACTGAAGCTTTCTTT.

The CDR3 reads CASSRPTSGPDTQYF. The CDR3 region has the DNA TGTGCCAGCAGTCGCCCGACTAGCGGGCCAGATACGCAGTATTTT. The chain links TRBV7-9 to TRBJ2-3; 10 bases are shared with TRBD2. This CDR3 spans 15 amino acids. Germline CDR1 is SEHNR and CDR2 is FQNEAQ (reference sequence). Trimming took 6 bases from V and 4 from J; bases not matched to a gene: 7. Looking up the rest from reference TRBV7-9 and TRBJ2-3 gives the full variable domain: DTGVSQNPRHKITKRGQNVTFRCDPISEHNRLYWYRQTLGQGPEFLTYFQNEAQLEKSRLLSDRFSAERPKGSFSTLEIQRTEQGDSAMYLCASSRPTSGPDTQYFGPGTRLTVL.

The V call is TRBV6-4, the J call TRBJ1-5; 7 positions agree with TRBD1. This CDR3 contains 14 residues. Losses at the gene ends were 5 bases for V and 4 bases for J; bases not matched to a gene: 5. CDR1 is MRHNA, CDR2 SNTAGT, per germline. CDR3 loop: CASSTGQKNQPQHF. CDR3 nucleotides: TGTGCCAGCAGTACGGGACAGAAAAATCAGCCCCAGCATTTT.

The chain uses TRBV5-1 and TRBJ1-6; D is unresolved. V lost 1 base and J lost 4, with 9 bases in between. The CDR3 extends over 15 amino acids. Per germline, CDR1 SGHRS and CDR2 YFSETQ. CDR3 sequence (DNA): TGCGCCAGCAGCTTGTTGACTGATTATAATTCACCCCTCCACTTT. Translation: CASSLLTDYNSPLHF.

The rearrangement joins TRBV7-9 to TRBJ1-2; possibly TRBD1 for D (6 bases). The V and J ends lost 5 bases and 2 bases respectively, with 15 bases between them. CDR1 SEHNR and CDR2 FQNEAQ come from the germline V gene (reference sequence). The CDR3 loop spans 15 amino acids. The CDR3 loop is CASSPPAGGNYGYTF. DNA of the CDR3: TGTGCCAGCAGCCCACCGGCGGGGGGCAACTATGGCTACACCTTC.

This chain joins TRBV2 and TRBJ2-7; D tentatively reads TRBD1 or TRBD2 (7 bases each). Trimming removed 1 base from V and 6 bases from J, with 16 bases in between. Germline assignment: CDR1 SNHLY and CDR2 FYNNEI. This CDR3 spans 15 amino acids. The DNA for the CDR3 is TGTGCCAGCAGTGAAGGGGAGGGGGCTGGCTCCGAGCAGTACTTC. It codes for CASSEGEGAGSEQYF.

The genes are TRBV30 and TRBJ1-1; TRBD1 aligns across 8 bases. Unmatched junction bases numbered 5, after V lost 2 bases and J lost 6 bases. Germline CDR1 and CDR2: GTSNPN and SVGIG (reference sequence). The CDR3 is 13 amino acids. Here the CDR3 DNA reads TGTGCCTGGAGTAGGACAGGGAAATCTGAAGCTTTCTTT. It codes for CAWSRTGKSEAFF. Supplemented by reference TRBV30 and TRBJ1-1, the full variable domain reads SQTIHQWPATLVQPVGSPLSLECTVEGTSNPNLYWYRQAAGRGLQLLFYSVGIGQISSEVPQNLSASRPQDRQFILSSKKLLLSDSGFYLCAWSRTGKSEAFFGQGTRLTVV.

The chain joins TRBV9 to TRBJ2-7, with 10 bases that match TRBD1. Germline V lookup: CDR1 SGDLS, CDR2 YYNGEE. Trimming at V came to 4 bases and at J to 2 bases, leaving 3 bases not matched to a gene. This CDR3 comprises 14 residues. The CDR3 loop reads CASSRGQGTYEQYF. CDR3 bases: TGTGCCAGCAGCCGGGGACAGGGGACCTACGAGCAGTACTTC. The full variable domain, completed using reference TRBV9 and TRBJ2-7, is DSGVTQTPKHLITATGQRVTLRCSPRSGDLSVYWYQQSLDQGLQFLIQYYNGEERAKGNILERFSAQQFPDLHSELNLSSLELGDSALYFCASSRGQGTYEQYFGPGTRLTVT.